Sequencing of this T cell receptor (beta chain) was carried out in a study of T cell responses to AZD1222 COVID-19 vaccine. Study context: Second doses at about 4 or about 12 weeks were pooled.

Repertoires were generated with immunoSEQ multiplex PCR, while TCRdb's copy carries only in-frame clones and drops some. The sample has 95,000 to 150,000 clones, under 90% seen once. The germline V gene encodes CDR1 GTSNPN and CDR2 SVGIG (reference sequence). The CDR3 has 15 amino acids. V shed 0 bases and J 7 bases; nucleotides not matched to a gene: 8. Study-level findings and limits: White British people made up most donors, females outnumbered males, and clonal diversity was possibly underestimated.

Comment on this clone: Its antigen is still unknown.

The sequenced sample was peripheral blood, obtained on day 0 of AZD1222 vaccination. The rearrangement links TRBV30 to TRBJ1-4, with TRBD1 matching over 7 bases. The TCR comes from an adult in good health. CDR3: CAWSVQGRVGEKLFF. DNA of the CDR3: TGTGCCTGGAGTGTACAGGGGAGAGTAGGTGAAAAACTGTTTTTT.